Following are 26 T cell receptor beta chains from one sample sequenced in a study of vaccination effects on CD4 cells after COVID-19. Clones were read by immunoSEQ multiplex PCR, and TCRdb kept only the in-frame ones, dropping some. The sample has about 24,000 clones, roughly 70% seen once. Pools of viral peptides were used by the ViraFEST assay to expand antigen-specific CD4+ T cells ahead of sequencing. A 10-day culture period preceded the isolation of CD4+ T cells. Testing of the vaccine recipients showed negative nucleocapsid antibodies and no prior SARS-CoV-2 infection. The antigens for these receptors are not known. Sequencing was performed on CD4+ T cells from PBMCs cultured with SARS-CoV-2 spike peptides, taken before COVID-19 vaccination. The source of these receptors is a human donor who received a COVID-19 vaccine.

The chain uses TRBV7-7 and TRBJ2-7; a possible D gene is TRBD2 (5 bases). CDR3 length equals 13 residues. Germline lookup yields CDR1 SSHAT and CDR2 FNYEAQ (reference sequence). V was pared by 5 bases and J by 6 bases, with 14 bases between. The CDR3 DNA reads as TGTGCCAGCAGCCAGATCGGCGGAGGCGAGCAGTACTTC. Translated, it gives CASSQIGGGEQYF.

The chain couples TRBV7-9 to TRBJ1-1; 8 bases map to TRBD1. Trimming cost V 1 base and J 2 bases; bases outside gene matches: 9. Germline loops: CDR1 SEHNR, CDR2 FQNEAQ (reference sequence). CDR3 length: 17 residues. The CDR3 loop reads CASSLGGAGGDNTEAFF. The CDR3 DNA follows: TGTGCCAGCAGCTTAGGTGGAGCAGGGGGCGACAACACTGAAGCTTTCTTT.

The J gene is TRBJ1-1, the V gene TRBV4-1; no clear D gene. Trimming pared 0 bases from V and 3 bases from J, leaving 14 bases between. The CDR3 runs to 16 residues. Germline CDR1 is MGHRA and CDR2 is YSYEKL. In nucleotides, the CDR3 is TGCGCCAGCAGCCAAGATGAGGCAGCGGTTTACACTGAAGCTTTCTTT. This encodes CASSQDEAAVYTEAFF.

This clone was counted once. DNA for the CDR3: TGTGCCAGCAGCCTGCGACCCGAGGGGAATGAGCAGTTCTTC. It yields the protein CASSLRPEGNEQFF. The chain recombines TRBV14 with TRBJ2-1; D could derive from TRBD1 or TRBD2 (5 bases each). Between the trimmed V and J ends, which lost 4 bases and 7 bases, there was a span of 14 bases. Looked up from germline, CDR1 is SGHDN and CDR2 is FVKESK. The length of the CDR3 is 14 residues.

The V gene is TRBV21-1, the J gene TRBJ2-3; the listed D gene, TRBD2, was not tested against the DNA. TRBV21-1 is an annotated pseudogene. This CDR3 contains 15 residues. The CDR3 nucleotides read TGTGCCAGCAGCAACAGGGACTCGGGAACAGATACGCAGTATTTT. It specifies CASSNRDSGTDTQYF.

J is TRBJ1-4 and V is TRBV5-1; D may be TRBD1 (5 bases). V gave up 6 bases and J gave up 3 bases, with 9 bases separating them. Germline CDR1 is SGHRS and CDR2 is YFSETQ. This CDR3 is 13 amino acids long. The CDR3 nucleotides read TGCGCCAGCAATCAAGGGGCTAATGAAAAACTGTTTTTT. It codes for CASNQGANEKLFF.

This chain joins TRBV5-1 and TRBJ2-3; the D gene is possibly TRBD1 (5 bases). Germline V lookup: CDR1 SGHRS, CDR2 YFSETQ. Trimming took off 5 bases at V and 6 bases at J, with 7 bases between the two ends. CDR3 length: 11 amino acids. This chain's CDR3 is CASRKGDTQYF. CDR3 DNA: TGCGCCAGCAGGAAGGGGGATACGCAGTATTTT.

This chain joins TRBV9 and TRBJ2-5, with D possibly called TRBD1 or TRBD2 (6 bases each). From germline, CDR1 is SGDLS and CDR2 YYNGEE. The CDR3 has 14 amino acids. V was cut by 3 bases and J by 7 bases, with 16 bases left in between. The CDR3 nucleotides read TGTGCCAGCAGCGGTACAGGAGGGGGAGGGACCCAGTACTTC. Amino acid sequence: CASSGTGGGGTQYF.

This clone has just a few counts. The chain links TRBV7-6 to TRBJ2-7, with 10 bases aligning to TRBD2. V trimming: 5 bases; J trimming: 8 bases; junction bases outside the gene matches: 15. CDR1 is SGHVS, CDR2 FNYEAQ, per germline. This CDR3 is 16 amino acids long. CDR3 sequence reads: CASSSGGSGRNFQQYF. As DNA, the CDR3 is TGTGCCAGCAGCAGCGGGGGTAGCGGGAGGAACTTCCAGCAGTACTTC.

The chain has TRBV6-1 and TRBJ2-5; D possibly uses TRBD1 or TRBD2 (5 bases each). The CDR3 is 17 residues long. Trimming removed 0 bases at V and 4 bases at J, with 18 bases between. The germline gives CDR1 MNHNS, CDR2 SASEGT. CDR3 nucleotides: TGTGCCAGCAGTGAAGCGGGTATGGGTGGGGGAAGAGAGACCCAGTACTTC. Its translation is CASSEAGMGGGRETQYF.

The CDR3 region is CASSLGQGGSGELFF. The CDR3 DNA sequence: TGTGCCAGCAGCTTAGGACAGGGGGGTTCCGGGGAGCTGTTTTTT. V usage is TRBV7-6 and J usage is TRBJ2-2; 9 bases line up with TRBD1. Germline-derived CDR1 and CDR2 are SGHVS and FNYEAQ. V shed 1 base, J shed 6 bases, and the junction held 3 bases outside the gene matches. There are 15 residues in the CDR3.

The V gene is TRBV10-3, the J gene TRBJ1-6; 8 nucleotides line up with TRBD1. Germline V gene data show CDR1 as ENHRY and CDR2 as SYGVKD. The CDR3 extends over 19 amino acids. With V trimmed by 3 bases and J by 3 bases, 13 bases remained unmatched. CDR3 in amino acids: CAISDSIRRTGLYNSPLHF. The CDR3 bases are TGTGCCATCAGTGACTCCATCCGAAGGACAGGGCTCTATAATTCACCCCTCCACTTT.

The chain carries TRBV11-3 and TRBJ2-2; 9 positions agree with TRBD2. Per germline, CDR1 SGHNT and CDR2 YENEEA. The CDR3 is made up of 17 amino acids. J lost 6 bases, V lost 0 bases, and 8 bases had no gene match. CDR3 nucleotides: TGTGCCAGCAGCTTAGATTTGGGCGGGAGGGCCGCCGGGGAGCTGTTTTTT. Its translation: CASSLDLGGRAAGELFF.

The genes are TRBV29-1 and TRBJ1-2, with D possibly TRBD1 on 5 matching bases. Germline values: CDR1 SQVTM, CDR2 ANQGSEA. The CDR3 loop spans 13 amino acids. The ends were cut back, 5 bases at V and 2 bases at J, with 12 bases in the middle. This CDR3 is CSVTPAGNYGYTF. CDR3 coding DNA: TGCAGCGTTACCCCCGCAGGGAACTATGGCTACACCTTC.

The V and J genes are TRBV6-5 and TRBJ1-5; no definite D call. This CDR3 is built from 12 residues. Trimming stripped 6 bases from V and 7 bases from J, with 10 bases between. The germline V gene has CDR1 MNHEY and CDR2 SVGAGI. CDR3: CASRGTTQPQHF. The CDR3 bases are TGTGCCAGCAGGGGAACAACCCAGCCCCAGCATTTT.

The rearrangement uses TRBV7-9 and TRBJ1-2, with D perhaps TRBD1 (5 bases). Trimming cost V 1 base and J 7 bases, with 16 bases left between them. The CDR3 has 15 residues. The germline V gene has CDR1 SEHNR and CDR2 FQNEAQ (reference sequence). Here the CDR3 DNA reads TGTGCCAGCAGCTTAGGGGTGTCGGGGGGGTTTGGCTACACCTTC. Amino acid sequence: CASSLGVSGGFGYTF.

The chain recombines TRBV7-7 with TRBJ2-5; D is perhaps TRBD1 (6 bases). V lost 1 base and J lost 1, with 13 bases in between. Germline values: CDR1 SSHAT, CDR2 FNYEAQ (reference sequence). The CDR3 loop spans 16 amino acids. The CDR3: CASSLGRQVTQETQYF. The CDR3 DNA reads TGTGCCAGCAGCTTAGGGCGACAGGTGACCCAAGAGACCCAGTACTTC.

The V call is TRBV12-3 or TRBV12-4, the J call TRBJ2-5, with D unresolved. Between the trimmed V and J ends, which lost 1 base and 10 bases, there was a span of 13 bases. The CDR3 sequence is 13 residues long. DNA for the CDR3: TGTGCCAGCAGTTTAGAGCCTCTTTTCATCCAGTACTTC. This encodes CASSLEPLFIQYF.

V and J are TRBV2 and TRBJ1-1; 7 nucleotides line up with TRBD1. With 8 bases clipped from V and 7 bases from J, the junction kept 10 bases outside the gene matches. Germline CDR1 and CDR2: SNHLY and FYNNEI. The CDR3 is 13 amino acids. The CDR3 loop reads CASAGLGGYEAFF. Here the CDR3 DNA reads TGTGCCAGCGCAGGTCTAGGGGGCTATGAAGCTTTCTTT.

The V and J genes are TRBV27 and TRBJ2-1, with a possible D match to TRBD1 (5 bases). Trimming left V 4 bases short and J 6 bases short, with 10 bases between. Germline V gives CDR1 MNHEY, CDR2 SMNVEV (reference sequence). This CDR3 has 13 residues. CDR3 amino acids: CASSSTGSNEQFF. The CDR3 region has the DNA TGTGCCAGCAGTTCCACAGGTTCCAATGAGCAGTTCTTC.

The genes are TRBV18 and TRBJ1-3; D gene uncertain. V was clipped by 0 bases and J by 1 base, with 13 bases between them. This CDR3 is 17 amino acids long. Germline CDR1 reads KGHSH; CDR2 reads LQKENI. The chain's CDR3 is CASSPPHSGGSGNTIYF. The CDR3 nucleotides read TGTGCCAGCTCACCACCTCACAGTGGAGGTTCTGGAAACACCATATATTTT.

The CDR3: CATARQGSTEAFF. The CDR3 region has the DNA TGCGCCACCGCCAGACAGGGCAGCACTGAAGCTTTCTTT. The chain recombines TRBV10-2 with TRBJ1-1; 7 nucleotides line up with TRBD1. Germline V CDR1 and CDR2: WSHSY, SAAADI. The CDR3 is made up of 13 amino acids. J gave up 4 bases and V 10 bases, and 9 bases lay outside the gene matches.

The rearrangement links TRBV27 to TRBJ1-2, with 11 bases matching TRBD1. CDR3 length: 15 amino acids. CDR1 and CDR2 from the germline V gene are MNHEY and SMNVEV (reference sequence). V shed 5 bases, J shed 4 bases, and the junction held 6 bases outside the gene matches. The CDR3 nucleotides read TGTGCCAGCAGTCCAGCCGGGACAGGGGGCTATGGCTACACCTTC. Amino acids: CASSPAGTGGYGYTF.

This clone appeared a few times. The chain joins TRBV4-1 to TRBJ2-3; 13 positions match TRBD2. This CDR3 is 17 amino acids long. Unmatched junction bases numbered 4, after V lost 4 bases and J lost 0 bases. CDR1 and CDR2 (germline): MGHRA, YSYEKL. The CDR3 is CASSRRTSGGSTDTQYF. In DNA, the CDR3 is TGCGCCAGCAGCCGCCGGACTAGCGGGGGTAGCACAGATACGCAGTATTTT.

The chain couples TRBV2 to TRBJ1-6, with unresolved D. This CDR3 spans 15 amino acids. From germline, CDR1 is SNHLY and CDR2 FYNNEI. V lost 5 bases and J 6 bases, leaving 14 bases between the germline ends. The CDR3 bases are TGTGCCAGCAGTAAATTGATACAGTCTAATTCACCCCTCCACTTT. This translates into CASSKLIQSNSPLHF. Combining the CDR3 with reference TRBV2 and TRBJ1-6 gives the whole variable domain EPEVTQTPSHQVTQMGQEVILRCVPISNHLYFYWYRQILGQKVEFLVSFYNNEISEKSEIFDDQFSVERPDGSNFTLKIRSTKLEDSAMYFCASSKLIQSNSPLHFGNGTRLTVT.

This chain connects TRBV7-8 to TRBJ1-1; D remains ambiguous. This CDR3 spans 13 amino acids. V was trimmed by 9 bases and J by 5 bases, leaving 16 bases between them. Germline assignment: CDR1 SGHVS and CDR2 FQNEAQ. The CDR3 DNA is TGTGCCAGGGGATTCGGGTGGAGGACTGAAGCTTTCTTT. Residues: CARGFGWRTEAFF.